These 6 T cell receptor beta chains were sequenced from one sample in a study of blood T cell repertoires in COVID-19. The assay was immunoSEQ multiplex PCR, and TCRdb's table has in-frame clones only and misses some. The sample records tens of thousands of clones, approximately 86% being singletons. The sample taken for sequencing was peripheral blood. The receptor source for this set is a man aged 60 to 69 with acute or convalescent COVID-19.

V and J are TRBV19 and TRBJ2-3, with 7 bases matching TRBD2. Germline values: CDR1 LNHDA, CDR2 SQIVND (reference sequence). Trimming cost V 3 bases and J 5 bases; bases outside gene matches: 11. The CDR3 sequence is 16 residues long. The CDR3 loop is CASSIMGEGLIDTQYF. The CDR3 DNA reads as TGTGCCAGTAGTATTATGGGGGAGGGCCTTATAGATACGCAGTATTTT.

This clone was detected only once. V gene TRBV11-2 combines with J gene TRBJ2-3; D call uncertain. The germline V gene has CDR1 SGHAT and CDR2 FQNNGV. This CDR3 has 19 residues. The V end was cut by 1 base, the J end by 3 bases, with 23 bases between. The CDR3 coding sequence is TGTGCCAGCAGCTTAGTCTCTGGAGTCTATTGGGTTGGAACAGATACGCAGTATTTT. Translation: CASSLVSGVYWVGTDTQYF.

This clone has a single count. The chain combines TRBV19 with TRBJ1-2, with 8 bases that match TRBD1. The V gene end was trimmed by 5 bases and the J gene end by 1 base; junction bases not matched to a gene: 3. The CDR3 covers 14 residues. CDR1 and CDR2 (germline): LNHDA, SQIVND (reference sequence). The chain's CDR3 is CASSPGQGNYGYTF. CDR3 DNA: TGTGCCAGTAGTCCTGGACAGGGTAACTATGGCTACACCTTC.

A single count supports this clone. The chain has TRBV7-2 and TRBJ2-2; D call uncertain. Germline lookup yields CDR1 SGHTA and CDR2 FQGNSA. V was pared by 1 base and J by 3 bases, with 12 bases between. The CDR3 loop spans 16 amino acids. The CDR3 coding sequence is TGTGCCAGCAGCTTAGTCCACGCGGCCGACACCGGGGAGCTGTTTTTT. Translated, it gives CASSLVHAADTGELFF.

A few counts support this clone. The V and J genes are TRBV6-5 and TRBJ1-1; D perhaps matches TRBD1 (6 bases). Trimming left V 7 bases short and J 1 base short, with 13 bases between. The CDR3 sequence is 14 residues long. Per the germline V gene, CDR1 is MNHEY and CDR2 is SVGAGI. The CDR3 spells CASILGGANTEAFF. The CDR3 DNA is TGTGCCAGCATCCTAGGGGGTGCGAACACTGAAGCTTTCTTT.

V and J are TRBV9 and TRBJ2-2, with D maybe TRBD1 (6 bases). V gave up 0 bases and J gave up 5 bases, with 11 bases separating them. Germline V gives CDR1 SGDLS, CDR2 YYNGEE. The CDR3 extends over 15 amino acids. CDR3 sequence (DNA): TGTGCCAGCAGCGTAGGGGTTAGGGGGACCGGGGAGCTGTTTTTT. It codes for CASSVGVRGTGELFF.